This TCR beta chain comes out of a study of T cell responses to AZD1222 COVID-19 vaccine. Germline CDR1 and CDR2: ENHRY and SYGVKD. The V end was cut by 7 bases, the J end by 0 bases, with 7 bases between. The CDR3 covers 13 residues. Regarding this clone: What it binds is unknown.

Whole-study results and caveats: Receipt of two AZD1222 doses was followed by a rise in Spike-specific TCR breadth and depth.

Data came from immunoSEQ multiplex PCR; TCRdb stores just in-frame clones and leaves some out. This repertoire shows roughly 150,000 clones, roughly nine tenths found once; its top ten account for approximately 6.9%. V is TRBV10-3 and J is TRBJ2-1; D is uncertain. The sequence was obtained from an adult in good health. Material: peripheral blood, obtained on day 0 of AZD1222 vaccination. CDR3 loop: CAITSSSYNEQFF. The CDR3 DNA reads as TGTGCCATCACGTCCAGCTCCTACAATGAGCAGTTCTTC.